This T cell receptor beta chain came from a study of cytomegalovirus exposure and HLA in healthy donors. Across the whole study: Within an early data release were about 85 million unique TCRs drawn from HLA-typed donors.

This clone was counted once. Its antigen is unknown. Study findings and constraints: The majority of CMV-associated TCR beta chains were reported as apparently HLA-restricted in a later analysis. Immune exposure was documented only through CMV serostatus. A list of about 180 TCR beta chains associated with cytomegalovirus was given.

Trimming took off 4 bases at V and 8 bases at J, with 12 bases between the two ends. Germline CDR1 SQVTM, CDR2 ANQGSEA. The CDR3 totals 12 residues. PCR was performed using 60 Vbeta and 13 Jbeta primers. Sequencing used immunoSEQ multiplex PCR; TCRdb keeps in-frame clones, though not all of them. This sample has 200,000 to 250,000 clones; approximately 82% occur once, and the top ten carry 3% to 4.5%. The sample was PBMCs. The TCR comes from a male donor in good health and CMV-seronegative. The rearrangement links TRBV29-1 to TRBJ2-1, with TRBD1 as a possible D gene (6 bases). The CDR3 nucleotides are TGCAGCGTTGTGCCCAGGGGCCATGAGCAGTTCTTC. It yields the protein CSVVPRGHEQFF.